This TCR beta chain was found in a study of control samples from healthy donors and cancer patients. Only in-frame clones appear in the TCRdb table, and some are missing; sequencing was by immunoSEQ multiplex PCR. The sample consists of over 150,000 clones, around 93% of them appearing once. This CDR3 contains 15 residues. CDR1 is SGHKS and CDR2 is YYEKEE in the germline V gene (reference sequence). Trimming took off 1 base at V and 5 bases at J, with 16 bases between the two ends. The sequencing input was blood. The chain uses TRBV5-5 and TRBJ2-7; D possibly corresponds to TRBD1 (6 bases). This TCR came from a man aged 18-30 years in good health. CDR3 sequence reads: CASSLIGQHTDEQYF. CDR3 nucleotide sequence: TGTGCCAGCAGCTTGATAGGACAGCACACAGACGAGCAGTACTTC.